This T cell receptor beta chain was retrieved from a study of cytomegalovirus exposure and HLA in healthy donors. Researchers ran the PCR with 60 Vbeta and 13 Jbeta primers. Using immunoSEQ multiplex PCR, the repertoire was profiled, and TCRdb retains in-frame clones only, with some absent. Of 160,000 or so clones listed, 80% to 90% were seen once; the top ten hold approximately 12%. Germline loops: CDR1 SGDLS, CDR2 YYNGEE. V trimming: 4 bases; J trimming: 4 bases; junction bases outside the gene matches: 10. There are 15 residues in the CDR3. Source material: PBMCs. This rearrangement joins TRBV9 to TRBJ2-5; 7 bases are shared with TRBD2. The source of this sequence is a man aged 45 to 65 in good health and CMV-seropositive. The DNA of the CDR3 is TGTGCCAGCAGCCCCCGAGGGAGGGGAGGAGAGACCCAGTACTTC. It is translated as CASSPRGRGGETQYF.